This is a list of T cell receptor beta chains from one sample in a study of blood T cells in healthy people across ages. MiXCR, applied by TCRdb to the 5' RACE reads, yields one record per CDR3 protein. The sample lists roughly 800,000 distinct CDR3 sequences, approximately 53% occurring once. Material for sequencing was blood. The source is a man older than 75 in good health. The conserved cysteine and the conserved F or W are not part of the CDR3 here. Clone size is not always given. Where it is, it says once, few, many or a class for expanded clones.

j_gene	v_gene	abundance	CDR3aa
TRBJ2-7	TRBV7-9	NA	ASSSGAPYEQY
TRBJ1-1	TRBV20-1	NA	SATRGGAF
TRBJ1-1	TRBV7-2	NA	ASSLEQGGVNTEAF
TRBJ2-3	TRBV7-2	few	ASSPWGGAADTQY
TRBJ1-1	TRBV6-1	NA	ASSPLTGSDTEAF
TRBJ1-4	TRBV29-1	few	SVWTGNEKLF
TRBJ1-4	TRBV10-3	NA	AAGGTADEKLF
TRBJ2-4	TRBV20-1	NA	SGRGNAKNIQY
TRBJ1-2	TRBV28	NA	ASSFLTDYGYT
TRBJ1-1	TRBV20-1	NA	SARDRTANTEAF
TRBJ2-7	TRBV9	NA	ASSVGGTSGSTPY
TRBJ1-2	TRBV9	NA	ASSQSQGHYGYT
TRBJ2-5	TRBV18	few	ASSGTEQY
TRBJ2-1	TRBV7-8	NA	ASSLGLAGSAFNNEQF
TRBJ2-7	TRBV10-1	few	ASSESLHEQY